Shown below are 20 T cell receptor beta chains from a single sample sequenced in a study of STAT3 mutations in large granular lymphocyte leukemia. The assay was immunoSEQ multiplex PCR, and TCRdb's table has in-frame clones only and misses some. The profile shows about 16,000 clones, approximately 84% of them singletons. For these TCRs, the target antigens are not known. General observations from the study: Every T-LGLL patient had at least one immunodominant TCRbeta clonotype.

The material sequenced was peripheral blood mononuclear cells. These receptors were taken from a man aged 50 or older with T-cell large granular lymphocyte leukemia. Some clones in this sample may be carry-over from other donors' samples.

The V gene is TRBV30, the J gene TRBJ1-1, with no clear D. Germline CDR1 and CDR2: GTSNPN and SVGIG (reference sequence). V was shortened by 4 bases and J by 5 bases, with 17 bases between the two germline ends. The CDR3 totals 14 residues. CDR3 sequence reads: CAWMSRAPGTEAFF. In DNA, the CDR3 is TGTGCCTGGATGTCGAGGGCTCCGGGTACTGAAGCTTTCTTT.

The genes are TRBV2 and TRBJ1-1, with D possibly matching TRBD1 (6 bases). Trimming took 2 bases from V and 1 from J, leaving 11 bases between them. The V gene's germline CDR1 is SNHLY and CDR2 FYNNEI. This CDR3 has 15 residues. The CDR3 bases are TGTGCCAGCAGTGAACGGGACAACTCGAACACTGAAGCTTTCTTT. Translating it yields CASSERDNSNTEAFF.

The count of this clone is one. The rearrangement uses TRBV7-2 and TRBJ2-1; perhaps TRBD2 as D (6 bases). This CDR3 region has 14 residues. The V end was cut by 0 bases, the J end by 7 bases, with 10 bases between. Per the germline V gene, CDR1 is SGHTA and CDR2 is FQGNSA. The DNA for the CDR3 is TGTGCCAGCAGCTTAGCGCCGGGGAGGAATGAGCAGTTCTTC. As protein: CASSLAPGRNEQFF.

The rearrangement links TRBV9 to TRBJ2-5, with D perhaps given as TRBD1 or TRBD2 (7 bases each). V dropped 4 bases and J dropped 4 bases, with 17 bases sitting between them. The CDR3 has 15 residues. Germline loops: CDR1 SGDLS, CDR2 YYNGEE. Written as DNA, the CDR3 is TGTGCCAGCAGCAACTCGCCAGGGGGGGTAGAGACCCAGTACTTC. This sequence encodes CASSNSPGGVETQYF.

This chain joins TRBV18 and TRBJ2-5, with D possibly TRBD1 on 5 matching bases. Trimming removed 0 bases from V and 4 bases from J, with 9 bases in between. The V gene's germline CDR1 is KGHSH and CDR2 LQKENI. The CDR3 is 14 amino acids. The CDR3 sequence is CASSPPARAETQYF. The CDR3, as DNA: TGTGCCAGCTCACCACCGGCCAGGGCAGAGACCCAGTACTTC.

A few counts support this clone. This rearrangement joins TRBV5-1 to TRBJ1-2, with D possibly TRBD1 on 5 matching bases. Trimming stripped 8 bases from V and 4 bases from J, with 9 bases between. The CDR3 has 11 amino acids. Looked up from germline, CDR1 is SGHRS and CDR2 is YFSETQ. CDR3 region: CASSGTYGYTF. The CDR3 coding sequence is TGCGCCAGTTCCGGGACCTATGGCTACACCTTC.

Only one count was recorded for this clone. The chain has TRBV7-3 and TRBJ2-4; D gene uncertain. V shed 3 bases and J shed 8 bases, with 11 bases lying between them. This CDR3 has 13 amino acids. Germline loops: CDR1 SGHTA, CDR2 FQGTGA. The CDR3 DNA sequence: TGTGCCAGCAGCTTGAGCTTTGGGGACATTCAGTACTTC. Its protein product is CASSLSFGDIQYF.

The chain uses TRBV19 and TRBJ1-5; tentatively, D is TRBD1 (6 bases). V was cut by 4 bases and J by 0 bases, with 7 bases left in between. CDR1 is LNHDA and CDR2 is SQIVND in the germline V gene (reference sequence). This CDR3 is built from 14 residues. Here the CDR3 DNA reads TGTGCCAGTAGTACGACAGGTAGCAATCAGCCCCAGCATTTT. This gives the protein CASSTTGSNQPQHF.

The CDR3 reads CASSKVDRVGGYTF. The CDR3, as DNA: TGTGCCAGCAGTAAAGTAGACAGGGTGGGTGGCTACACCTTC. The genes are TRBV6-5 and TRBJ1-2; 7 nucleotides agree with TRBD1. This CDR3 contains 14 residues. Germline V gene lookup returns CDR1 MNHEY and CDR2 SVGAGI. Unmatched junction bases numbered 10, after V lost 5 bases and J lost 7 bases.

This chain connects TRBV9 to TRBJ1-1, with D possibly being TRBD1 (5 bases). The CDR3 consists of 14 residues. Germline lookup yields CDR1 SGDLS and CDR2 YYNGEE. V was cut by 4 bases and J by 4 bases, with 14 bases left in between. In DNA, the CDR3 is TGTGCCAGCAGCCAGAAGGGGCGAGGCACTGAAGCTTTCTTT. It encodes CASSQKGRGTEAFF.

This clone was seen more than once but under ten times. V is TRBV5-4 and J is TRBJ2-1; D possibly corresponds to TRBD1 (5 bases). Germline loops: CDR1 SGHNT, CDR2 YYREEE (reference sequence). The CDR3 has 13 residues. With 5 bases removed from V and 3 bases from J, the gap between germline ends came to 9 bases. The CDR3 nucleotides are TGTGCCAGCAGACCTGACAGCTACAATGAGCAGTTCTTC. Protein product: CASRPDSYNEQFF.

This chain uses TRBV4-1 with TRBJ2-5, with TRBD2 as a possible D gene (5 bases). Germline V gene lookup returns CDR1 MGHRA and CDR2 YSYEKL. The germline V and J ends were trimmed by 5 bases and 0 bases, with 19 bases remaining between them. This CDR3 is 17 amino acids long. CDR3 loop: CASSYDYGFSYQETQYF. CDR3 bases: TGCGCCAGCAGCTACGACTACGGGTTCTCGTACCAAGAGACCCAGTACTTC.

CDR3 loop: CASSQDRASGDTDTQYF. In DNA, the CDR3 is TGCGCCAGCAGCCAAGATCGCGCTAGCGGGGACACAGATACGCAGTATTTT. This chain uses TRBV4-3 with TRBJ2-3; 9 nucleotides align to TRBD2. The CDR3 contains 17 residues. The ends lost 0 bases at V and 2 bases at J; junction bases unmatched: 6. The germline gives CDR1 LGHNA, CDR2 YSLEER.

This chain uses TRBV7-3 with TRBJ1-2; D might be TRBD1 (5 bases). This CDR3 is built from 12 residues. Germline CDR1 reads SGHTA; CDR2 reads FQGTGA. V was pared by 4 bases and J by 7 bases, with 10 bases between. The chain's CDR3 is CASSYAGFGYTF. The CDR3 DNA follows: TGTGCCAGCAGCTACGCAGGGTTTGGCTACACCTTC.

The genes are TRBV18 and TRBJ1-2; D perhaps matches TRBD1 (6 bases). The V end lost 1 base, the J end lost 1 base, and 13 bases lay between the germline ends. Per the germline V gene, CDR1 is KGHSH and CDR2 is LQKENI. This CDR3 is built from 16 residues. The CDR3 DNA is TGTGCCAGCTCACCACGGCAAGACAGGAGTAACTATGGCTACACCTTC. It codes for CASSPRQDRSNYGYTF.

The chain links TRBV5-5 to TRBJ2-2, with 7 bases lining up with TRBD2. Germline assignment: CDR1 SGHKS and CDR2 YYEKEE (reference sequence). The CDR3 is 16 residues long. Trimming cost V 0 bases and J 0 bases; bases outside gene matches: 2. The DNA of the CDR3 is TGTGCCAGCAGCTTGGGGGCGGGGGCGAACACCGGGGAGCTGTTTTTT. Its translation is CASSLGAGANTGELFF.

This chain uses TRBV28 with TRBJ2-7; no clear D. CDR3 length equals 13 residues. From germline, CDR1 is MDHEN and CDR2 SYDVKM. The V end was cut by 2 bases, the J end by 1 base, with 6 bases between. CDR3 sequence reads: CASSLPVSYEQYF. DNA for the CDR3: TGTGCCAGCAGTTTACCGGTTTCCTACGAGCAGTACTTC.

The chain is built from TRBV7-8 and TRBJ2-1; D gene unclear. The germline CDR1 and CDR2 sequences are SGHVS and FQNEAQ. The CDR3 is 13 amino acids. Trimming stripped 4 bases from V and 4 bases from J, with 8 bases between. The CDR3 region is CASSSGAYNEQFF. Here the CDR3 DNA reads TGTGCCAGCAGCTCTGGAGCTTACAATGAGCAGTTCTTC.

The genes are TRBV9 and TRBJ2-1; D gene uncertain. Germline V gene data show CDR1 as SGDLS and CDR2 as YYNGEE. V was cut by 4 bases and J by 0 bases, with 8 bases left in between. The CDR3 loop spans 14 amino acids. The CDR3 here is CASSPRSSYNEQFF. The CDR3 nucleotides are TGTGCCAGCAGCCCCCGCTCCTCCTACAATGAGCAGTTCTTC.

The chain recombines TRBV6-5 with TRBJ1-1, with 8 bases identical to TRBD1. CDR3 length: 15 residues. The junction had 4 bases not matched to a gene; V was cut back by 0 bases and J by 4 bases. CDR1 MNHEY and CDR2 SVGAGI come from the germline V gene. The CDR3 reads CASSYSQGARTEAFF. In nucleotides, the CDR3 is TGTGCCAGCAGTTACTCGCAGGGGGCTCGCACTGAAGCTTTCTTT.